The source of this TCR beta chain is a study of blood T cells in healthy people across ages. Whole-study findings and limits: When one million T cells were used, diversity estimates were thought to be underestimates.

This clonotype was detected only a few times. Its antigen is currently unknown. This CDR3 has 17 amino acids. For the second PCR, which ran for about 6 to 12 cycles, a sample-barcoded 5' primer and a J-beta primer mix were used. TCRdb reprocessed the 5' RACE reads via MiXCR and lists one record per CDR3 protein. The sample consists of about 970,000 distinct CDR3 sequences, 51% of them appearing once. Sequencing input: blood. The clonotype was recovered from a woman aged 55-69 years in good health. The chain uses TRBV21-1 and TRBJ2-3; TRBD2 is taken as the D call from the table, unchecked against the DNA. TRBV21-1 is marked as a pseudogene. The CDR3 is CASSPHPSYARTDTQYF. CDR3 bases: TGTGCCAGCAGCCCGCATCCTAGCTACGCACGCACAGATACGCAGTATTTT.